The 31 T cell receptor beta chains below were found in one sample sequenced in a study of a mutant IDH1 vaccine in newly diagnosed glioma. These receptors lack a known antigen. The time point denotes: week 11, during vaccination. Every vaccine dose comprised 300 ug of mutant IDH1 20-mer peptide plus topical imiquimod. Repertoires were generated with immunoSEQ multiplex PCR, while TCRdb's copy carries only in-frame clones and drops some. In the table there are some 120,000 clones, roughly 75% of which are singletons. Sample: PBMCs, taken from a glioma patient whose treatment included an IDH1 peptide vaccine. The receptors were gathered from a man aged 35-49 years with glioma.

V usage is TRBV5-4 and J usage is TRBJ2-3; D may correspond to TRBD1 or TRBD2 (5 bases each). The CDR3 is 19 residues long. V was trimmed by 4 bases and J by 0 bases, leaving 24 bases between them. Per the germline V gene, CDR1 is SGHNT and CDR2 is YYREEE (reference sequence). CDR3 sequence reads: CASSLAVGVGRISTDTQYF. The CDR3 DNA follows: TGTGCCAGCAGCCTAGCTGTAGGGGTGGGGCGGATTAGCACAGATACGCAGTATTTT.

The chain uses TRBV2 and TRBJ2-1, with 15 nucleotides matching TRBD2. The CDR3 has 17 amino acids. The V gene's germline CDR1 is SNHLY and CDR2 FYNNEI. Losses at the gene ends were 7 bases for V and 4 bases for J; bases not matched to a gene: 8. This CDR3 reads CASKGLAGGSWYNEQFF. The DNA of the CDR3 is TGTGCCAGCAAGGGACTAGCGGGAGGTTCGTGGTACAATGAGCAGTTCTTC. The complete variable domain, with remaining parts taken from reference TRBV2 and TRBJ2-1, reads EPEVTQTPSHQVTQMGQEVILRCVPISNHLYFYWYRQILGQKVEFLVSFYNNEISEKSEIFDDQFSVERPDGSNFTLKIRSTKLEDSAMYFCASKGLAGGSWYNEQFFGPGTRLTVL.

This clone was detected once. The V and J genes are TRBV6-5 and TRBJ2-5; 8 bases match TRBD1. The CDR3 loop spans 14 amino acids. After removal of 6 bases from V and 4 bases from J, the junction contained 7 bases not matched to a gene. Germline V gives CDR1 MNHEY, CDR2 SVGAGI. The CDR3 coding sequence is TGTGCCAGCAGCCGATCTACAGGGGGAGAGACCCAGTACTTC. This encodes CASSRSTGGETQYF.

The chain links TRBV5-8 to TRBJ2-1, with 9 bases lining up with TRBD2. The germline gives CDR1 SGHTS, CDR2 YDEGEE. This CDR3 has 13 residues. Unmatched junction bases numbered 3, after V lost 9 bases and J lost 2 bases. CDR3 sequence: CATRLAAYNEQFF. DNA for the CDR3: TGTGCCACCCGACTAGCGGCCTACAATGAGCAGTTCTTC.

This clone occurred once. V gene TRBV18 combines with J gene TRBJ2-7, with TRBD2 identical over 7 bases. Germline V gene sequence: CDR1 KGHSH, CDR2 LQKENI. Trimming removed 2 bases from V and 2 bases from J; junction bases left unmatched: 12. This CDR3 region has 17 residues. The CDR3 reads CASSPRGGGQLPYEQYF. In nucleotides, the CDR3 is TGTGCCAGCTCACCAAGAGGCGGGGGTCAACTTCCCTACGAGCAGTACTTC.

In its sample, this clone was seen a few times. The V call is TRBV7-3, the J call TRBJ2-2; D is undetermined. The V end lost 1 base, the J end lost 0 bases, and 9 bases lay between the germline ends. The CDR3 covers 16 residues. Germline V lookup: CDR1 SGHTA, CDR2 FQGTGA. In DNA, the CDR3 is TGTGCCAGCAGCTTAAGTGTAACAACGAACACCGGGGAGCTGTTTTTT. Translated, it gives CASSLSVTTNTGELFF.

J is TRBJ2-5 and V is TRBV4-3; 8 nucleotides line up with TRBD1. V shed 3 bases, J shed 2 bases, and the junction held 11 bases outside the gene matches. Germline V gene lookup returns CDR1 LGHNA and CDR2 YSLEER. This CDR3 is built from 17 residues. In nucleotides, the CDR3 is TGCGCCAGCAGCCACTCTTTAACAGGGGGGAAACAAGAGACCCAGTACTTC. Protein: CASSHSLTGGKQETQYF.

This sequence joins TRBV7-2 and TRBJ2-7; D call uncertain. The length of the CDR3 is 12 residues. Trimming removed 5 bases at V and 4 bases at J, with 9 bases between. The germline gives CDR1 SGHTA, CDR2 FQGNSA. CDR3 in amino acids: CASSRYSYEQYF. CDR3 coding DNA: TGTGCCAGCAGCCGTTATTCGTACGAGCAGTACTTC.

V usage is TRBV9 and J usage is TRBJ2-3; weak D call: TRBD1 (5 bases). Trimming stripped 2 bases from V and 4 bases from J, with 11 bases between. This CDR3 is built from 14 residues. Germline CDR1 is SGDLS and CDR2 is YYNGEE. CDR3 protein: CASSVSGKADTQYF. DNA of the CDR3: TGTGCCAGCAGCGTGTCAGGGAAGGCAGATACGCAGTATTTT.

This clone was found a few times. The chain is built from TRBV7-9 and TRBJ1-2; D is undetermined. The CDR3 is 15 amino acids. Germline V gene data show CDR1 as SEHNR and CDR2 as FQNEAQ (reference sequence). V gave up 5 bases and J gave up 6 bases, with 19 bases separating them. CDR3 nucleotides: TGTGCCAGCAGCCCACCGGGGATTTATTCCGATGGCTACACCTTC. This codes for CASSPPGIYSDGYTF.

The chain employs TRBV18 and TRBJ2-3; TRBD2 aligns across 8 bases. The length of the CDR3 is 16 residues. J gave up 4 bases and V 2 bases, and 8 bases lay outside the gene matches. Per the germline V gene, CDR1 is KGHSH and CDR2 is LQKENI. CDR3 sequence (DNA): TGTGCCAGCTCACCAGAAGCGGGAGCGGGGCCAGATACGCAGTATTTT. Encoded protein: CASSPEAGAGPDTQYF.

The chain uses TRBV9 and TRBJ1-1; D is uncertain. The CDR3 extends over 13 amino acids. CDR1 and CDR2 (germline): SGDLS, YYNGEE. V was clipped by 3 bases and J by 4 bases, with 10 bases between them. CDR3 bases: TGTGCCAGCAGCGAGAGTATTGGCACTGAAGCTTTCTTT. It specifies CASSESIGTEAFF. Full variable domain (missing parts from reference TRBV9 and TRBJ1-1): DSGVTQTPKHLITATGQRVTLRCSPRSGDLSVYWYQQSLDQGLQFLIQYYNGEERAKGNILERFSAQQFPDLHSELNLSSLELGDSALYFCASSESIGTEAFFGQGTRLTVV.

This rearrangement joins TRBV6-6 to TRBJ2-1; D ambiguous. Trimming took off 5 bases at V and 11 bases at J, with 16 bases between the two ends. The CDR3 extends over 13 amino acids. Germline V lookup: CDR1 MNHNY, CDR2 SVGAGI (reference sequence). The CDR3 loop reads CASSPPPTLQQFF. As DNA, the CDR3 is TGTGCCAGCAGTCCTCCGCCGACTTTGCAGCAGTTCTTC.

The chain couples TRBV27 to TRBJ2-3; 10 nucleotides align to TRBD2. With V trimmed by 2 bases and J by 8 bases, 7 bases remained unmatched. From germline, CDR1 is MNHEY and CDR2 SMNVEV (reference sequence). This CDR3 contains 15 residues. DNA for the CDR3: TGTGCCAGCAGTTTAGGAGCGGGAGGGCGGGGTACGCAGTATTTT. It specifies CASSLGAGGRGTQYF.

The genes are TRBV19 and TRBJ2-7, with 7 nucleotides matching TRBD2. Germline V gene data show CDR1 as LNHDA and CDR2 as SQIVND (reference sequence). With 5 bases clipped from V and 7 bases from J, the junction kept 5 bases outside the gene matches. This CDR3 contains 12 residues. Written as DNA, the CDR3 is TGTGCCAGTAGTCCCGGGGGGTTGGAGCAGTACTTC. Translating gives CASSPGGLEQYF. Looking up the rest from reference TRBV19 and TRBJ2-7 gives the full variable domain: DGGITQSPKYLFRKEGQNVTLSCEQNLNHDAMYWYRQDPGQGLRLIYYSQIVNDFQKGDIAEGYSVSREKKESFPLTVTSAQKNPTAFYLCASSPGGLEQYFGPGTRLTVT.

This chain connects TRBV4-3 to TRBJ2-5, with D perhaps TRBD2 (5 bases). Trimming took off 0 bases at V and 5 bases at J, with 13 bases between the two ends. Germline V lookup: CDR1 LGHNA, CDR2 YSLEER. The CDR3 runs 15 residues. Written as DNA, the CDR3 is TGCGCCAGCAGCCAAGAGGGCCAACGAGGGGAGACCCAGTACTTC. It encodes CASSQEGQRGETQYF.

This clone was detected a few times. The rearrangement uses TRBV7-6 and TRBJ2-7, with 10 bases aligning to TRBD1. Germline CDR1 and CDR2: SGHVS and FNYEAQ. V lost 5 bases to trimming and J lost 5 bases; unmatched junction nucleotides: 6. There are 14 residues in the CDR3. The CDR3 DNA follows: TGTGCCAGCAGCACCCAGACAGGGGGCCACGAGCAGTACTTC. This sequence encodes CASSTQTGGHEQYF.

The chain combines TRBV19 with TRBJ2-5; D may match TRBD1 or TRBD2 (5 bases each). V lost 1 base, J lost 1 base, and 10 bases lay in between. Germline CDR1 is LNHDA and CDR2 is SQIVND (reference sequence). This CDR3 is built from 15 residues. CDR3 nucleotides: TGTGCCAGTAGTATAGGGTCCGGGGCCCAAGAGACCCAGTACTTC. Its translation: CASSIGSGAQETQYF. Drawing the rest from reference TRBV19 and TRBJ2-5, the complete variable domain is DGGITQSPKYLFRKEGQNVTLSCEQNLNHDAMYWYRQDPGQGLRLIYYSQIVNDFQKGDIAEGYSVSREKKESFPLTVTSAQKNPTAFYLCASSIGSGAQETQYFGPGTRLLVL.

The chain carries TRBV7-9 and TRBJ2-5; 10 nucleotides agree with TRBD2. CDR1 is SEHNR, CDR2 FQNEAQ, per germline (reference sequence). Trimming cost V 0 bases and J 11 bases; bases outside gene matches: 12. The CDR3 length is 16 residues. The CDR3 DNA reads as TGTGCCAGCAGCTTAGCATCTAGCGGGAGAGGGAAGGGGCAGTACTTC. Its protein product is CASSLASSGRGKGQYF.

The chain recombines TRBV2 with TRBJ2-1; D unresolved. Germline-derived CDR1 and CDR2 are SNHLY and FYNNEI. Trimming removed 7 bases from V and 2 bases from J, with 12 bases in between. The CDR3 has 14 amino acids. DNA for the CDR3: TGTGCCAGCACGGGCAGGCAACCCTACAATGAGCAGTTCTTC. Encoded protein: CASTGRQPYNEQFF.

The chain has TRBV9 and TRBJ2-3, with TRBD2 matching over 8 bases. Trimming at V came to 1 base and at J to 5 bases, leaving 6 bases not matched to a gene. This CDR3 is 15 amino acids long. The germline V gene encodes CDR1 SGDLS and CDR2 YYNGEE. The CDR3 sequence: CASSVSERGRDTQYF. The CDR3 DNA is TGTGCCAGCAGCGTAAGTGAGCGGGGGAGAGATACGCAGTATTTT.

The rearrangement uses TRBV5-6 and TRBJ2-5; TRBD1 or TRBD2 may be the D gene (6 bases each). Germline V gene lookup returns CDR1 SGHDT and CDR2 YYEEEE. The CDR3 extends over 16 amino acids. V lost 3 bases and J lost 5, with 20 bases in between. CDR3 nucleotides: TGTGCCAGCAGCTCCCTTAGAGGGGGGTTTAGGGAGACCCAGTACTTC. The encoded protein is CASSSLRGGFRETQYF.

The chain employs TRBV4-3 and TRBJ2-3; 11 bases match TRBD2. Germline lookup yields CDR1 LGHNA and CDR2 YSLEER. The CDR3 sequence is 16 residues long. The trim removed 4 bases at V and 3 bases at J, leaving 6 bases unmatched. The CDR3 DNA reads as TGCGCCAGCAGCCTCCAGACTAGCGGGGATACAGATACGCAGTATTTT. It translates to CASSLQTSGDTDTQYF.

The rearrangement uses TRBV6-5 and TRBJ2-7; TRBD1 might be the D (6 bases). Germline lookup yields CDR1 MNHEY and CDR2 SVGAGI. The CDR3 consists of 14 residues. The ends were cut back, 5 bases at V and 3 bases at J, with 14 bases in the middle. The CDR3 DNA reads TGTGCCAGCAGTCCCGGGGACACGAGCTACGAGCAGTACTTC. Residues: CASSPGDTSYEQYF.

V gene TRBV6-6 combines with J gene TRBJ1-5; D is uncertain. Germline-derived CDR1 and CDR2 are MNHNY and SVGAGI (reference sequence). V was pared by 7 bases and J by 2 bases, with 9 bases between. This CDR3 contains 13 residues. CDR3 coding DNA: TGTGCCAGCAAAAACACTGGCAATCAGCCCCAGCATTTT. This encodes CASKNTGNQPQHF.

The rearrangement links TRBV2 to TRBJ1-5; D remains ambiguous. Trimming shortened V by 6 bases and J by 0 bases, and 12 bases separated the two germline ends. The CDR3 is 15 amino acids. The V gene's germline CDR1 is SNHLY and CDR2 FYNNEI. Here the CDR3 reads CASRDGGNSNQPQHF. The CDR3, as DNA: TGTGCCAGCAGGGACGGAGGGAATAGCAATCAGCCCCAGCATTTT.

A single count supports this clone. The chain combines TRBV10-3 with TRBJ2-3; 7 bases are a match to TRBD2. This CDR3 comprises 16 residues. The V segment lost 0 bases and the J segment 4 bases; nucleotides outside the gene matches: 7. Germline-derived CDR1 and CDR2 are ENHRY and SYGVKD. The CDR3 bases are TGTGCCATCAGTGAGTCGGGGGGGTATGGATCAGATACGCAGTATTTT. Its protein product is CAISESGGYGSDTQYF.

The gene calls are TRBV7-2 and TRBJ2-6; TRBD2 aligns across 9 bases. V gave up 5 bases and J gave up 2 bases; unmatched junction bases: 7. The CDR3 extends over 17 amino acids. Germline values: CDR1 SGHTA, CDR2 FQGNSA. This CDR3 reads CASSISGSSTGANVLTF. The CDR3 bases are TGTGCCAGCAGCATTAGCGGGAGTAGTACTGGGGCCAACGTCCTGACTTTC.

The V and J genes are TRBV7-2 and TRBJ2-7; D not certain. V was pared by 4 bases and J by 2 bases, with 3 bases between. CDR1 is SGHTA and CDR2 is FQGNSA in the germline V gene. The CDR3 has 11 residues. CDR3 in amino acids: CASSSTYEQYF. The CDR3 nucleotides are TGTGCCAGCAGCTCCACCTACGAGCAGTACTTC.

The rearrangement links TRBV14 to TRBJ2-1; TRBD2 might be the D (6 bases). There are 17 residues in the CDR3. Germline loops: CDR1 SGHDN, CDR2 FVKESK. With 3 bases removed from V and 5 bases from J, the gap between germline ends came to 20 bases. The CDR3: CASSHTGVGRRDNEQFF. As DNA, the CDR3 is TGTGCCAGCAGCCACACTGGGGTAGGGAGGAGGGACAATGAGCAGTTCTTC.

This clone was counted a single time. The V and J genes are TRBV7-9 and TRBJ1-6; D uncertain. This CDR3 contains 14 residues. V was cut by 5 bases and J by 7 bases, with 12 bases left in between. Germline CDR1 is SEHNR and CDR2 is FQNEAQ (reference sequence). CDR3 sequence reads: CASSPNVRNSPLHF. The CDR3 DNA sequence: TGTGCCAGCAGCCCGAACGTCAGAAATTCACCCCTCCACTTT.